This TCR beta chain was retrieved from a study of early T cells in non-severe SARS-CoV-2 infection. Turning to the study itself: Chains from this unsorted whole-blood bulk RNA could not be paired. General study findings and limits: VDJdb matching skewed toward anti-spike CD8 responses, missing private and CD4 specificities.

Separate cDNA molecules each had unique molecular identifiers attached to them. TCRdb independently ran MiXCR on the 5' RACE reads; one entry per CDR3 protein. The repertoire holds tens of thousands of distinct CDR3 sequences, with roughly 4% as singletons. This clonotype has ten or more counts. Its antigen is unidentified. This receptor was obtained from an adult who was a healthcare worker with PCR-confirmed SARS-CoV-2 infection or an uninfected control (not recorded which). Sequenced: whole blood.

The CDR3 sequence: CASSLRPLAGGLGANVLTF. DNA of the CDR3: TGTGCCAGCAGCTTAAGGCCCTTAGCGGGGGGGCTTGGGGCCAACGTCCTGACTTTC. The gene calls are TRBV7-6 and TRBJ2-6; 11 nucleotides match TRBD2. Germline CDR1 SGHVS, CDR2 FNYEAQ. This CDR3 comprises 19 residues. V lost 2 bases to trimming and J lost 3 bases; unmatched junction nucleotides: 9.